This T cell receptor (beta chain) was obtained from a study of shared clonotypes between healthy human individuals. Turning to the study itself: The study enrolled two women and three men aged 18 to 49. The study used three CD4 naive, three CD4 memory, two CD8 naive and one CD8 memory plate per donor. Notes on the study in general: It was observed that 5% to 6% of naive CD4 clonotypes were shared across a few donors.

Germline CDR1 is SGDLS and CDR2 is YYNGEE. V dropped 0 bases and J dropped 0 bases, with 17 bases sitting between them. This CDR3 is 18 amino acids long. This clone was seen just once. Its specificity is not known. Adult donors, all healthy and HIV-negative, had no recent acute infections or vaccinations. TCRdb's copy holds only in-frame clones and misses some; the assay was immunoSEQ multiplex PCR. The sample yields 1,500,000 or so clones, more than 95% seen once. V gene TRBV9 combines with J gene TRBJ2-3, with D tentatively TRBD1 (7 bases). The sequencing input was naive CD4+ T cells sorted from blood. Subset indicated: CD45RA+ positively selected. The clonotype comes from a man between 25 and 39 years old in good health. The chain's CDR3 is CASSVERGRGSSTDTQYF. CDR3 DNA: TGTGCCAGCAGCGTAGAGAGGGGGCGGGGTTCTAGCACAGATACGCAGTATTTT.